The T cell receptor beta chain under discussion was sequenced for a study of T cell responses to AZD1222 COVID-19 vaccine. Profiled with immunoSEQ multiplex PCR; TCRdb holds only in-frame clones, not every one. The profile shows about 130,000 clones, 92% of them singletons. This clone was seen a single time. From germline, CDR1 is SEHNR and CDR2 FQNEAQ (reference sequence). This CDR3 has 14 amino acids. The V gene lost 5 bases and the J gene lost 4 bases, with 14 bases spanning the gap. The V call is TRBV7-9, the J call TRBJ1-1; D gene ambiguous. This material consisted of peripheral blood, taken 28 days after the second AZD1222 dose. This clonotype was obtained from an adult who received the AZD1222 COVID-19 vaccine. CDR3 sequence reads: CASSGYGVATEAFF. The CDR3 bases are TGTGCCAGCAGCGGATATGGTGTGGCCACTGAAGCTTTCTTT.